The 8 T cell receptor beta chains in this list originate from one sample, sequenced in a study of blood T cell repertoires in COVID-19. The table came from immunoSEQ multiplex PCR; TCRdb's copy has only in-frame clones and leaves some out. The data contain roughly 310,000 clones, roughly nine tenths of them seen just once; the ten biggest clones take up approximately 2.9%. Sequencing was carried out using peripheral blood. These receptors all stem from a woman aged 25 to 45 with COVID-19, enrolled during active disease.

This chain links TRBV5-7 with TRBJ2-1, with 7 bases identical to TRBD2. TRBV5-7 is placed among ORFs of uncertain function. The J segment lost 0 bases and the V segment lost 1 base, leaving 7 bases of the junction unmatched. CDR3 length: 17 amino acids. This chain's CDR3 is CASSLWQGGGSYNEQFF. The CDR3 DNA follows: TGTGCCAGCAGCTTGTGGCAGGGCGGGGGCTCCTACAATGAGCAGTTCTTC.

The rearrangement links TRBV27 to TRBJ2-7; TRBD2 aligns across 13 bases. The CDR3 is 15 amino acids. V was clipped by 6 bases and J by 2 bases; unmatched bases: 4. Germline values: CDR1 MNHEY, CDR2 SMNVEV (reference sequence). CDR3 sequence: CASRATSGGTYEQYF. The CDR3 DNA is TGTGCCAGCAGAGCGACTAGCGGGGGGACCTACGAGCAGTACTTC.

The chain employs TRBV19 and TRBJ1-2; D not resolved. Trimming stripped 0 bases from V and 4 bases from J, with 12 bases between. The CDR3 has 15 residues. Looked up from germline, CDR1 is LNHDA and CDR2 is SQIVND (reference sequence). CDR3 DNA sequence: TGTGCCAGTAGTATAGAAACAGTCGGAGGCTATGGCTACACCTTC. Protein: CASSIETVGGYGYTF.

The chain is built from TRBV12-3 or TRBV12-4 and TRBJ2-7; D unresolved. The CDR3 loop spans 12 amino acids. Trimming pared 0 bases from V and 3 bases from J, leaving 3 bases between. CDR3 in amino acids: CASSLARYEQYF. The DNA for the CDR3 is TGTGCCAGCAGTTTAGCCCGCTACGAGCAGTACTTC.

The gene calls are TRBV28 and TRBJ2-7; 7 nucleotides agree with TRBD1. This CDR3 is built from 14 residues. From germline, CDR1 is MDHEN and CDR2 SYDVKM. V was pared by 4 bases and J by 2 bases, with 5 bases of the junction left unmatched. The chain's CDR3 is CASSSPGQTYEQYF. The CDR3 DNA reads TGTGCCAGCAGTTCCCCGGGACAGACCTACGAGCAGTACTTC.

This chain uses TRBV25-1 with TRBJ1-2; 10 nucleotides align to TRBD1. This CDR3 is built from 14 residues. Trimming cost V 8 bases and J 7 bases; bases outside gene matches: 10. In germline, CDR1 is MGHDK, CDR2 SYGVNS. CDR3: CASGGTGERSGYTF. CDR3 bases: TGTGCCAGCGGGGGGACAGGGGAGAGAAGTGGCTACACCTTC.

The chain uses TRBV27 and TRBJ1-1; D is perhaps TRBD1 (6 bases). V lost 4 bases and J lost 7, with 16 bases in between. CDR3 length: 14 amino acids. The V gene's germline CDR1 is MNHEY and CDR2 SMNVEV (reference sequence). CDR3 DNA sequence: TGTGCCAGCAGTTCGACCCAGGGGAGGGTTGAAGCTTTCTTT. Its protein is CASSSTQGRVEAFF.

The chain links TRBV7-2 to TRBJ2-3; D possibly corresponds to TRBD1 (5 bases). CDR3 length: 12 amino acids. The germline V gene encodes CDR1 SGHTA and CDR2 FQGNSA. The V gene lost 6 bases and the J gene lost 3 bases, with 7 bases spanning the gap. CDR3 nucleotide sequence: TGTGCCAGCAGAAGGGGTACAGATACGCAGTATTTT. Its translation: CASRRGTDTQYF. The variable domain in full, with the rest retrieved from reference TRBV7-2 and TRBJ2-3, is GAGVSQSPSNKVTEKGKDVELRCDPISGHTALYWYRQSLGQGLEFLIYFQGNSAPDKSGLPSDRFSAERTGGSVSTLTIQRTQQEDSAVYLCASRRGTDTQYFGPGTRLTVL.